This T cell receptor beta chain was retrieved from a study of blood T cell repertoires in COVID-19. Two negative PCRs, clearance, or symptom resolution were required of recovered Cohort 3 donors. Only in-frame clones appear in the TCRdb table, and some are missing; sequencing was by immunoSEQ multiplex PCR. The sample lists approximately 300,000 clones, roughly 87% occurring once. The CDR3 spans 15 residues. V was trimmed by 0 bases and J by 5 bases, leaving 13 bases between them. Germline V gene data show CDR1 as SGHDN and CDR2 as FVKESK. This receptor was obtained from a young woman who had recovered from COVID-19. This sequence joins TRBV14 and TRBJ1-1, with D hard to call. The sequenced sample consisted of PBMCs or T cells enriched from blood (not recorded which). The CDR3 is CASSQDQVPGTEAFF. The DNA of the CDR3 is TGTGCCAGCAGCCAAGATCAGGTCCCGGGAACTGAAGCTTTCTTT.